This T cell receptor beta chain came from a study of blood T cell repertoires in COVID-19. Study processing details: Estimates of nucleated cell counts were drawn from the amplification of reference gene primers. TCRdb keeps only in-frame clones here, not all; method: immunoSEQ multiplex PCR. V and J calls and clone size follow that table, whereas D and trimming were derived from the DNA. This sample has 140,000 to 150,000 clones; approximately 90% occur once, and the top ten carry around 1.6%. The clonotype was recovered from a human donor in a cohort sampled during active COVID-19. Sequenced: peripheral blood.

The chain's CDR3 is CASSLGIGLEQYF. The CDR3 DNA sequence: TGTGCCAGCAGCTTAGGCATTGGGCTCGAGCAGTACTTC. The genes are TRBV5-6 and TRBJ2-7, with D unresolved. Germline values: CDR1 SGHDT, CDR2 YYEEEE. The CDR3 length is 13 residues. The germline V and J ends were trimmed by 2 bases and 6 bases, with 12 bases remaining between them.